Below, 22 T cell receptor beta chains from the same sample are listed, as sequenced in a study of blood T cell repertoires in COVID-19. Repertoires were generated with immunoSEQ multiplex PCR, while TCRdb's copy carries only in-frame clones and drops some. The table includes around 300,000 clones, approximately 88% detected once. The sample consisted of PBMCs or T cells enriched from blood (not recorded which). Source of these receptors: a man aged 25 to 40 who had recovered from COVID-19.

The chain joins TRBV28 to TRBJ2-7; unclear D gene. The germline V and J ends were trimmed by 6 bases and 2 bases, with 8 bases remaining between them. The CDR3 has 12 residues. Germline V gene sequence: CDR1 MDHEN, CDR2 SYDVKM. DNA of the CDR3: TGTGCCAGCAGCTGGCAAACCTACGAGCAGTACTTC. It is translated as CASSWQTYEQYF. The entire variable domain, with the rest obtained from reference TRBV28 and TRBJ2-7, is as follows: DVKVTQSSRYLVKRTGEKVFLECVQDMDHENMFWYRQDPGLGLRLIYFSYDVKMKEKGDIPEGYSVSREKKERFSLILESASTNQTSMYLCASSWQTYEQYFGPGTRLTVT.

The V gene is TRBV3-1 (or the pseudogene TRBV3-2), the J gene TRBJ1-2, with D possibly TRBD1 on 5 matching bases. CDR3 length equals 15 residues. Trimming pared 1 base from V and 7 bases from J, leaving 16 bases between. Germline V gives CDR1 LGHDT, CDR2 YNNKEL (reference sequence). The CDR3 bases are TGTGCCAGCAGCCAAGGCGGACACGCGCCGGGTGGCTACACCTTC. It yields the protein CASSQGGHAPGGYTF.

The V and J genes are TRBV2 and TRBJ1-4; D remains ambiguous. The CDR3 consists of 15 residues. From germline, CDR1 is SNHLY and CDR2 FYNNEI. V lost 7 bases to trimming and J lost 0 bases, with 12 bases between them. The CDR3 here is CASNYRGATNEKLFF. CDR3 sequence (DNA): TGTGCCAGCAACTACCGGGGTGCAACTAATGAAAAACTGTTTTTT.

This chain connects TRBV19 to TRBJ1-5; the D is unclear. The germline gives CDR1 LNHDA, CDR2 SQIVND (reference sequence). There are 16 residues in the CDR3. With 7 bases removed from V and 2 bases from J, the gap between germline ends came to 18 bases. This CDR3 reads CASTQAIALGNQPQHF. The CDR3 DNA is TGTGCCAGTACCCAGGCGATAGCGCTAGGCAATCAGCCCCAGCATTTT.

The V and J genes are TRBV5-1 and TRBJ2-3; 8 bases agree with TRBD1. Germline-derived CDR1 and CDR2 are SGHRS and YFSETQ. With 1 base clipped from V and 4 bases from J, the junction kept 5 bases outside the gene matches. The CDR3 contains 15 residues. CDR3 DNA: TGCGCCAGCAGCTTGTCAGGACAGGGATCAGATACGCAGTATTTT. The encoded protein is CASSLSGQGSDTQYF.

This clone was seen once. CDR3 residues: CAISQGWSEKLFF. CDR3 in DNA: TGTGCCATTAGTCAGGGTTGGAGTGAAAAACTGTTTTTT. The chain uses TRBV3-1 (or the pseudogene TRBV3-2) and TRBJ1-4; tentative D call: TRBD1 (5 bases). Trimming took off 10 bases at V and 7 bases at J, with 16 bases between the two ends. Germline CDR1 and CDR2: LGHDT and YNNKEL (reference sequence). There are 13 residues in the CDR3.

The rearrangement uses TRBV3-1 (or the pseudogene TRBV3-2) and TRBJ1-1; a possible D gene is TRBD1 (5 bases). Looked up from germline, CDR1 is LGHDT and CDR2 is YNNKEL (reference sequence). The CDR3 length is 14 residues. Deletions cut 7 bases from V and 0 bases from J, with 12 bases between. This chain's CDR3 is CASNQGTLNTEAFF. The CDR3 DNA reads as TGTGCCAGCAACCAGGGCACCCTGAACACTGAAGCTTTCTTT.

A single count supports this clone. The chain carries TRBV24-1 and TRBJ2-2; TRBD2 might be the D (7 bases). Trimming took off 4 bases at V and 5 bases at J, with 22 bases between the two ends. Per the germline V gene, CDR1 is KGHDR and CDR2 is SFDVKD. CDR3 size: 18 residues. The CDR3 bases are TGTGCCACCAGTGAGGGGAGGGGGAGTCAGCCGAGAACCGGGGAGCTGTTTTTT. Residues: CATSEGRGSQPRTGELFF.

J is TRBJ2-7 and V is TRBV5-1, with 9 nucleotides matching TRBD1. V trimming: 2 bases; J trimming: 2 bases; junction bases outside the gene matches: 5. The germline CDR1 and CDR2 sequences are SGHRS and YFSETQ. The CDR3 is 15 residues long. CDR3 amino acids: CASSFGDRATYEQYF. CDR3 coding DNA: TGCGCCAGCAGCTTCGGGGACAGGGCGACCTACGAGCAGTACTTC.

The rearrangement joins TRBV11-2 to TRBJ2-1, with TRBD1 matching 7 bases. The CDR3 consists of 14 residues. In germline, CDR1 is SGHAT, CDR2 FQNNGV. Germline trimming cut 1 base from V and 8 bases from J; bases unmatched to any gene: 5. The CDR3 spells CASSLAGQSDEQFF. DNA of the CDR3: TGTGCCAGCAGCTTAGCGGGACAGAGCGATGAGCAGTTCTTC.

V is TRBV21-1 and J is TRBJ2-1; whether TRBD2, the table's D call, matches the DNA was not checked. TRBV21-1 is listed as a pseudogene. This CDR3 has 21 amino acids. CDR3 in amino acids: CASSNRDWGLAGSSSYNEQFF. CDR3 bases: TGTGCCAGCAGCAACAGGGATTGGGGACTAGCGGGGTCGAGCTCCTACAATGAGCAGTTCTTC.

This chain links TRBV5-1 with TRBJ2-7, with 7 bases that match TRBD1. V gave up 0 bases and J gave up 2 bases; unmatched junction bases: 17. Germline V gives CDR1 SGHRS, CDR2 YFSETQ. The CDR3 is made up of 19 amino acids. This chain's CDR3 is CASSLATQGWVRIPYEQYF. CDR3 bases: TGCGCCAGCAGCTTGGCGACACAGGGGTGGGTTAGGATTCCCTACGAGCAGTACTTC.

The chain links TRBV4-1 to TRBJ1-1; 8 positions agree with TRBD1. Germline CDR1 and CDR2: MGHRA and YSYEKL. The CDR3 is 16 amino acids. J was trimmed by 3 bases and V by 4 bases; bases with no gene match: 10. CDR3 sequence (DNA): TGCGCCAGCAGCCCAGTGACAGGGGTTGGCGACACTGAAGCTTTCTTT. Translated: CASSPVTGVGDTEAFF.

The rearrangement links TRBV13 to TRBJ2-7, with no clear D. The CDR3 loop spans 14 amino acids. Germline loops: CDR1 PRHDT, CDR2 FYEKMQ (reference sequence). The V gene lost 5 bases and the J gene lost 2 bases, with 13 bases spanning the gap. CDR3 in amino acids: CASSLERAAYEQYF. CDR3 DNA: TGTGCCAGCAGCCTCGAGCGCGCGGCCTACGAGCAGTACTTC.

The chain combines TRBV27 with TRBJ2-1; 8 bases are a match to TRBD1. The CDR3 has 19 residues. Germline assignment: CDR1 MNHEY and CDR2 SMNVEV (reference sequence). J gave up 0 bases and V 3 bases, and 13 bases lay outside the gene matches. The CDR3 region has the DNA TGTGCCAGCAGTTTCAACGGACAGGGTTGGGTGAGCTCCTACAATGAGCAGTTCTTC. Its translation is CASSFNGQGWVSSYNEQFF.

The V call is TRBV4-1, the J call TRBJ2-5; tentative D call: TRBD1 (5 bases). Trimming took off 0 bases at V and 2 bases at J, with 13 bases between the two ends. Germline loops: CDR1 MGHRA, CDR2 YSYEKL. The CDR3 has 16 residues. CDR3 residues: CASSQEGRALQETQYF. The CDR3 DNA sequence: TGCGCCAGCAGCCAAGAAGGCAGGGCGTTGCAAGAGACCCAGTACTTC.

This CDR3 is CASSLGGPRVSTNEKLFF. In DNA form, the CDR3 reads TGCGCCAGCAGCTTGGGAGGGCCCCGCGTCTCAACTAATGAAAAACTGTTTTTT. The gene calls are TRBV5-1 and TRBJ1-4; D remains unclear. V was pared by 0 bases and J by 0 bases, with 15 bases between. CDR3 length: 18 residues. Looked up from germline, CDR1 is SGHRS and CDR2 is YFSETQ.

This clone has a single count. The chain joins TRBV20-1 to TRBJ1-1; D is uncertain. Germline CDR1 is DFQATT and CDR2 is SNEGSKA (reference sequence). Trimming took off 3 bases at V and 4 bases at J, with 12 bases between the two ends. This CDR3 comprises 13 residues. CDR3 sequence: CSASTPSGTEAFF. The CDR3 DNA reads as TGCAGTGCTAGTACTCCGTCGGGCACTGAAGCTTTCTTT.

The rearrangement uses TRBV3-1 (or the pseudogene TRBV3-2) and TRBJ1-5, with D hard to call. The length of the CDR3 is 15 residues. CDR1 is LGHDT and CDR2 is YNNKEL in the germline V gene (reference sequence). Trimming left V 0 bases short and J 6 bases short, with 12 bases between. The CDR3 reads CASSQDPGSGQPQHF. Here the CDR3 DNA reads TGTGCCAGCAGCCAAGATCCGGGTTCGGGTCAGCCCCAGCATTTT.

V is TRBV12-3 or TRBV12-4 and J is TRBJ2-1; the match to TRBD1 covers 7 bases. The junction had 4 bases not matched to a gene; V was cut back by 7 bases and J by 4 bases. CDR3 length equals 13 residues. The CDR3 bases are TGTGCCAGCACCCAGGACAGGTACAATGAGCAGTTCTTC. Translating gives CASTQDRYNEQFF.

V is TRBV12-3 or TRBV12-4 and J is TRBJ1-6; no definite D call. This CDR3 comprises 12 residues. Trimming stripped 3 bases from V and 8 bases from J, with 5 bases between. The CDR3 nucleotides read TGTGCCAGCAGTTTCAGTTATTCACCCCTCCACTTT. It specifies CASSFSYSPLHF.

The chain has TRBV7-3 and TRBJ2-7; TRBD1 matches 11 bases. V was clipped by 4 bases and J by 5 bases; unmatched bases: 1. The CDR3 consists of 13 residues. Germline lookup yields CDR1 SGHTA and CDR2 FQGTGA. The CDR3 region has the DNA TGTGCCAGCAGCTGGGGACAGGGGGACGAGCAGTACTTC. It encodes CASSWGQGDEQYF.